Following are 21 T cell receptor beta chains from one sample sequenced in a study of T cell responses to AZD1222 COVID-19 vaccine. TCRdb keeps only in-frame clones here, not all; method: immunoSEQ multiplex PCR. This table holds fewer than 120,000 clones, around 93% found once. Here the sequenced sample was peripheral blood, taken on day 0 of AZD1222 vaccination. All receptors derive from an adult in good health.

The chain combines TRBV7-2 with TRBJ2-1; D uncertain. The CDR3 extends over 12 amino acids. V shed 1 base and J shed 4 bases, with 2 bases lying between them. Germline V gene data show CDR1 as SGHTA and CDR2 as FQGNSA. The CDR3 region is CASSLVYNEQFF. Here the CDR3 DNA reads TGTGCCAGCAGCTTAGTTTACAATGAGCAGTTCTTC.

This clone was seen once. J is TRBJ1-2 and V is TRBV27; D unresolved. Per germline, CDR1 MNHEY and CDR2 SMNVEV (reference sequence). The CDR3 is made up of 14 amino acids. The V gene lost 6 bases and the J gene lost 0 bases, with 11 bases spanning the gap. CDR3 in amino acids: CASRAGRTNYGYTF. In nucleotides, the CDR3 is TGTGCCAGCAGGGCGGGTAGAACTAACTATGGCTACACCTTC.

V usage is TRBV3-1 (or the pseudogene TRBV3-2) and J usage is TRBJ1-4, with a weak D call TRBD1 (5 bases). The CDR3 is 14 amino acids. Germline CDR1 and CDR2: LGHDT and YNNKEL (reference sequence). Trimming left V 5 bases short and J 7 bases short, with 14 bases between. The CDR3 spells CASSYWDEGEKLFF. In DNA form, the CDR3 reads TGTGCCAGCAGCTATTGGGACGAAGGTGAAAAACTGTTTTTT.

This chain joins TRBV7-8 and TRBJ2-1, with D tentatively TRBD2 (6 bases). The germline V gene has CDR1 SGHVS and CDR2 FQNEAQ. CDR3 length: 16 residues. V was clipped by 5 bases and J by 4 bases, with 18 bases between them. The chain's CDR3 is CASSEDPAGGYNEQFF. The CDR3, as DNA: TGTGCCAGCAGCGAAGATCCAGCGGGCGGTTACAATGAGCAGTTCTTC.

The chain uses TRBV5-8 and TRBJ2-1; 8 bases fit TRBD1. This CDR3 spans 15 amino acids. The V gene's germline CDR1 is SGHTS and CDR2 YDEGEE. J lost 6 bases, V lost 0 bases, and 5 bases had no gene match. CDR3 residues: CASSLVQGASNEQFF. The CDR3 DNA reads as TGTGCCAGCAGCTTGGTCCAGGGGGCAAGCAATGAGCAGTTCTTC.

This chain joins TRBV5-1 and TRBJ1-1; a weak D match, TRBD1 (5 bases). This CDR3 has 15 amino acids. Germline CDR1 reads SGHRS; CDR2 reads YFSETQ. The V end was cut by 3 bases, the J end by 4 bases, with 16 bases between. CDR3 nucleotides: TGCGCCAGCAGCTGGGGGGAAGGGGCAAGCACTGAAGCTTTCTTT. Protein: CASSWGEGASTEAFF.

V and J are TRBV7-8 and TRBJ1-1; D may be TRBD1 (5 bases). Germline assignment: CDR1 SGHVS and CDR2 FQNEAQ. Trimming pared 7 bases from V and 0 bases from J, leaving 12 bases between. The CDR3 sequence is 14 residues long. This CDR3 is CASTGGYMNTEAFF. The CDR3 coding sequence is TGTGCCAGCACGGGGGGTTATATGAACACTGAAGCTTTCTTT. The full variable domain, its missing parts supplied by reference TRBV7-8 and TRBJ1-1, is GAGVSQSPRYKVAKRGQDVALRCDPISGHVSLFWYQQALGQGPEFLTYFQNEAQLDKSGLPSDRFFAERPEGSVSTLKIQRTQQEDSAVYLCASTGGYMNTEAFFGQGTRLTVV.

This clone was detected once. This chain links TRBV15 with TRBJ2-7; the match to TRBD1 covers 7 bases. V gave up 1 base and J gave up 5 bases; unmatched junction bases: 17. The CDR3 is 18 amino acids. The germline V gene encodes CDR1 LNHNV and CDR2 YYDKDF (reference sequence). CDR3 sequence reads: CATSRAPWGFQGEHEQYF. CDR3 nucleotides: TGTGCCACCAGCAGAGCCCCCTGGGGTTTCCAGGGGGAACACGAGCAGTACTTC. The full variable domain, with the rest looked up from reference TRBV15 and TRBJ2-7, is DAMVIQNPRYQVTQFGKPVTLSCSQTLNHNVMYWYQQKSSQAPKLLFHYYDKDFNNEADTPDNFQSRRPNTSFCFLDIRSPGLGDTAMYLCATSRAPWGFQGEHEQYFGPGTRLTVT.

The V gene is TRBV6-5, the J gene TRBJ1-2; TRBD1 matches 8 bases. The CDR3 is made up of 15 amino acids. Looked up from germline, CDR1 is MNHEY and CDR2 is SVGAGI. Germline trimming cut 8 bases from V and 4 bases from J; bases unmatched to any gene: 12. CDR3 protein: CASLGTGGVGYGYTF. Written as DNA, the CDR3 is TGTGCCAGCTTAGGAACAGGGGGTGTGGGCTATGGCTACACCTTC.

The chain carries TRBV5-1 and TRBJ2-5; 14 bases agree with TRBD2. CDR1 is SGHRS and CDR2 is YFSETQ in the germline V gene. CDR3 length: 16 residues. Trimming cost V 4 bases and J 5 bases; bases outside gene matches: 7. CDR3 DNA sequence: TGCGCCAGCAGCCTCGGACTAGCGGGGGGAAGGGAGACCCAGTACTTC. Its protein is CASSLGLAGGRETQYF.

The chain links TRBV28 to TRBJ2-5; D tentatively reads TRBD1 or TRBD2 (5 bases each). V dropped 5 bases and J dropped 1 base, with 14 bases sitting between them. Germline values: CDR1 MDHEN, CDR2 SYDVKM. CDR3 size: 15 residues. The DNA of the CDR3 is TGTGCCAGCAGTGCGATCCCAGGGAGCCAAGAGACCCAGTACTTC. This gives the protein CASSAIPGSQETQYF.

V usage is TRBV11-3 and J usage is TRBJ1-1; no firm D call. The germline V gene has CDR1 SGHNT and CDR2 YENEEA. With 2 bases removed from V and 0 bases from J, the gap between germline ends came to 7 bases. The CDR3 has 14 amino acids. The CDR3 reads CASSLSSMNTEAFF. The CDR3 nucleotides read TGTGCCAGCAGCTTAAGTTCTATGAACACTGAAGCTTTCTTT. Variable domain in full (rest from reference TRBV11-3 and TRBJ1-1): EAGVVQSPRYKIIEKKQPVAFWCNPISGHNTLYWYLQNLGQGPELLIRYENEEAVDDSQLPKDRFSAERLKGVDSTLKIQPAELGDSAVYLCASSLSSMNTEAFFGQGTRLTVV.

The V gene is TRBV10-3, the J gene TRBJ2-1, with D possibly being TRBD2 (6 bases). Germline CDR1 and CDR2: ENHRY and SYGVKD. The CDR3 contains 17 residues. V lost 10 bases to trimming and J lost 2 bases, with 24 bases between them. The CDR3 sequence is CATAGMVTGVTYNEQFF. The DNA of the CDR3 is TGTGCCACCGCCGGGATGGTAACGGGGGTAACCTACAATGAGCAGTTCTTC.

The rearrangement uses TRBV2 and TRBJ2-1; TRBD1 or TRBD2 may be the D gene (6 bases each). CDR3 length: 17 amino acids. In germline, CDR1 is SNHLY, CDR2 FYNNEI. V lost 11 bases to trimming and J lost 8 bases, with 31 bases between them. The CDR3 here is CASSQGHVTSPLDEQFF. CDR3 DNA sequence: TGTGCCTCATCTCAGGGACACGTGACTAGTCCTCTGGATGAGCAGTTCTTC.

This clone has a handful of counts. The V gene is TRBV27, the J gene TRBJ2-1, with D possibly being TRBD2 (6 bases). V dropped 8 bases and J dropped 2 bases, with 13 bases sitting between them. CDR1 MNHEY and CDR2 SMNVEV come from the germline V gene (reference sequence). The CDR3 covers 14 residues. The CDR3 DNA follows: TGTGCCAGCCTTCAGACGGGGGCCTACAATGAGCAGTTCTTC. Translation gives CASLQTGAYNEQFF.

The gene calls are TRBV5-1 and TRBJ1-2, with a weak D call TRBD1 (5 bases). V lost 0 bases and J lost 7, with 16 bases in between. This CDR3 contains 15 residues. From germline, CDR1 is SGHRS and CDR2 YFSETQ. CDR3 sequence: CASSLAVVGAIGYTF. As DNA, the CDR3 is TGCGCCAGCAGCTTGGCCGTGGTAGGGGCGATTGGCTACACCTTC.

The chain joins TRBV19 to TRBJ1-1; possibly TRBD1 for D (6 bases). CDR1 and CDR2 from the germline V gene are LNHDA and SQIVND (reference sequence). The V and J ends lost 8 bases and 3 bases respectively, with 16 bases between them. The CDR3 extends over 14 amino acids. For the CDR3, the DNA is TGTGCCAGTCAAAGGAGGGCAGGGGACACTGAAGCTTTCTTT. Translating gives CASQRRAGDTEAFF.

This clone was seen more than once but under ten times. The chain joins TRBV24-1 to TRBJ1-1, with a weak D call TRBD1 (5 bases). The CDR3 extends over 13 amino acids. V lost 9 bases and J lost 1, with 11 bases in between. The germline gives CDR1 KGHDR, CDR2 SFDVKD. CDR3 amino acids: CATGGTANTEAFF. The CDR3 nucleotides read TGTGCCACCGGGGGGACGGCGAACACTGAAGCTTTCTTT.

This chain uses TRBV19 with TRBJ1-1; D not resolved. Germline values: CDR1 LNHDA, CDR2 SQIVND (reference sequence). Trimming shortened V by 6 bases and J by 2 bases, and 10 bases separated the two germline ends. This CDR3 comprises 13 residues. The CDR3 DNA is TGTGCCAGTAGGCTTACTGGAAACACTGAAGCTTTCTTT. Translation: CASRLTGNTEAFF.

The genes are TRBV5-8 and TRBJ1-2; 7 nucleotides match TRBD1. CDR3 length: 13 residues. V shed 4 bases, J shed 4 bases, and the junction held 4 bases outside the gene matches. Germline assignment: CDR1 SGHTS and CDR2 YDEGEE. CDR3 residues: CASSPQGSYGYTF. The CDR3 DNA sequence: TGTGCCAGCAGCCCACAGGGGAGCTATGGCTACACCTTC.

The V call is TRBV28, the J call TRBJ2-7; D not resolved. The CDR3 extends over 10 amino acids. Germline V gives CDR1 MDHEN, CDR2 SYDVKM. The V end was cut by 6 bases, the J end by 4 bases, with 4 bases between. The CDR3 protein is CASSEYEQYF. In DNA form, the CDR3 reads TGTGCCAGCAGCGAGTACGAGCAGTACTTC.